Listed below are T cell receptor beta chains from one sample, sequenced in a study of technical replicates of blood from several donors. Produced via immunoSEQ multiplex PCR; TCRdb's table is partial and in-frame only. This sample has about 85,000 clones, with roughly 94% found just once. The source material was T cells isolated from PBMCs. These receptors all come from a human donor in good health. Each CDR3 is given with its conserved first and last residue. The D gene is left open where the match is weak. Part of the rows lack a size; the others show once, few, many or a class for expanded clones.

clone_size: .
d_call: .
j_call: TRBJ2-1
v_call: TRBV5-4
cdr3_nt: TGTGCCAGCAGCCGAGTATCCTCGGATGAGCAGTTCTTC
cdr3_aa: CASSRVSSDEQFF

clone_size: .
d_call: .
j_call: TRBJ2-7
v_call: TRBV7-9
cdr3_nt: TGTGCCAGCAGTACCCGGCGAGGGGGCTACGAGCAGTACTTC
cdr3_aa: CASSTRRGGYEQYF

clone_size: .
d_call: .
j_call: TRBJ2-7
v_call: TRBV28
cdr3_nt: TGTGCCAGCAGTTTGTCCCTAAAGCAGTACTTC
cdr3_aa: CASSLSLKQYF

clone_size: .
d_call: .
j_call: TRBJ1-3
v_call: TRBV18
cdr3_nt: TGTGCCAGCTCACCACCTGGGGCAACTGGAAACACCATATATTTT
cdr3_aa: CASSPPGATGNTIYF

clone_size: once
d_call: .
j_call: TRBJ2-4
v_call: TRBV5-1
cdr3_nt: TGCGCCAGCAGCTTCGGTGAAGCCAAAAACATTCAGTACTTC
cdr3_aa: CASSFGEAKNIQYF

clone_size: .
d_call: .
j_call: TRBJ1-2
v_call: TRBV9
cdr3_nt: TGTGCCAGCAGCGTCAGCAACCCGGGACGGGAGTATGGCTACACCTTC
cdr3_aa: CASSVSNPGREYGYTF

clone_size: .
d_call: TRBD1
j_call: TRBJ1-5
v_call: TRBV28
cdr3_nt: TGTGCCAGCAGCCCACAGGGGGCTTGGCAGCCCCAGCATTTT
cdr3_aa: CASSPQGAWQPQHF

clone_size: .
d_call: .
j_call: TRBJ1-1
v_call: TRBV14
cdr3_nt: TGTGCCAGCAGGAGTTCGGGGGGACACACTGAAGCTTTCTTT
cdr3_aa: CASRSSGGHTEAFF

clone_size: few
d_call: TRBD1
j_call: TRBJ1-5
v_call: TRBV10-3
cdr3_nt: TGTGCCATCAGTAGGACAGGGGACAATCAGCCCCAGCATTTT
cdr3_aa: CAISRTGDNQPQHF

clone_size: .
d_call: .
j_call: TRBJ2-1
v_call: TRBV15
cdr3_nt: TGTGCCACCAGCAGAGACCTGGGGGCTGAGCAGTTCTTC
cdr3_aa: CATSRDLGAEQFF

clone_size: .
d_call: TRBD1
j_call: TRBJ1-2
v_call: TRBV9
cdr3_nt: TGTGCCAGCAGCGTAGCGGCAGGGGGCGACTATGGCTACACCTTC
cdr3_aa: CASSVAAGGDYGYTF

clone_size: .
d_call: .
j_call: TRBJ1-6
v_call: TRBV6-5
cdr3_nt: TGTGCCAGCAGTTACGTGACAGGCGGGGGTTCACCCCTCCACTTT
cdr3_aa: CASSYVTGGGSPLHF

clone_size: once
d_call: TRBD1
j_call: TRBJ1-3
v_call: TRBV5-1
cdr3_nt: TGCGCCAGCAGCTTGGGACAGGGTGGGGACACCATATATTTT
cdr3_aa: CASSLGQGGDTIYF

clone_size: .
d_call: TRBD1
j_call: TRBJ2-5
v_call: TRBV27
cdr3_nt: TGTGCCAGCAGTGGACAGGGTCCGCCAGGGATACAAGAGACCCAGTACTTC
cdr3_aa: CASSGQGPPGIQETQYF

clone_size: .
d_call: .
j_call: TRBJ2-7
v_call: TRBV7-8
cdr3_nt: TGTGCCAGCAGCCTAAACAGGGTATCCGAGCAGTACTTC
cdr3_aa: CASSLNRVSEQYF

clone_size: .
d_call: TRBD1
j_call: TRBJ1-2
v_call: TRBV7-7
cdr3_nt: TGTGCTAGCAGCTTGGGACAGAGCGATGGCTACACCTTC
cdr3_aa: CASSLGQSDGYTF

clone_size: .
d_call: .
j_call: TRBJ1-3
v_call: TRBV19
cdr3_nt: TGTGCCACTAGTACAGGGAAAAAGAGAAACACCATATATTTT
cdr3_aa: CATSTGKKRNTIYF

clone_size: .
d_call: .
j_call: TRBJ1-4
v_call: TRBV15
cdr3_nt: TGTGCCACCAGCAGAGTTCAGGGTCCAGGTTCCCCTTCTAATGAAAAACTGTTTTTT
cdr3_aa: CATSRVQGPGSPSNEKLFF

clone_size: .
d_call: TRBD1
j_call: TRBJ2-5
v_call: TRBV7-3
cdr3_nt: TGTGCCAGCAGCTCCCGGACAGGGGAAGGGGTTGAGACCCAGTACTTC
cdr3_aa: CASSSRTGEGVETQYF

clone_size: .
d_call: .
j_call: TRBJ1-1
v_call: TRBV4-1
cdr3_nt: TGCGCCAGCAGCTACCGTCGCGGACAGCAGAACACTGAAGCTTTCTTT
cdr3_aa: CASSYRRGQQNTEAFF

clone_size: once
d_call: TRBD1
j_call: TRBJ1-2
v_call: TRBV6-1
cdr3_nt: TGTGCCAGCAGTGGAGGGACAGGGAATACTGGCTACACCTTC
cdr3_aa: CASSGGTGNTGYTF

clone_size: .
d_call: .
j_call: TRBJ2-7
v_call: TRBV30
cdr3_nt: TGTGCCTGGAGTGCCTACCACGAGCAGTACTTC
cdr3_aa: CAWSAYHEQYF

clone_size: .
d_call: .
j_call: TRBJ2-5
v_call: TRBV20-1
cdr3_nt: TGCAGTGCTAGGAGGGAGACCCAGTACTTC
cdr3_aa: CSARRETQYF

clone_size: .
d_call: .
j_call: TRBJ2-1
v_call: TRBV18
cdr3_nt: TGTGCCAGCTCACCGTCCCGGCAGGATGAGCAGTTCTTC
cdr3_aa: CASSPSRQDEQFF

clone_size: .
d_call: .
j_call: TRBJ2-5
v_call: TRBV11-2
cdr3_nt: TGTGCCAGCAGCCTTGGGCGAGAGACCCAGTACTTC
cdr3_aa: CASSLGRETQYF

clone_size: .
d_call: .
j_call: TRBJ1-5
v_call: TRBV10-3
cdr3_nt: TGTGCCATCAGTGAGAACAGAGCCGATAGCAATCAGCCCCAGCATTTT
cdr3_aa: CAISENRADSNQPQHF

clone_size: .
d_call: .
j_call: TRBJ2-5
v_call: TRBV7-3
cdr3_nt: TGTGCCAGCAGCTTAACCGGGACACGTGAAGAGACCCAGTACTTC
cdr3_aa: CASSLTGTREETQYF

clone_size: .
d_call: .
j_call: TRBJ2-5
v_call: TRBV5-4
cdr3_nt: TGTGCCAGCAGTAACCGGGGCCAAGAGACCCAGTACTTC
cdr3_aa: CASSNRGQETQYF

clone_size: once
d_call: TRBD1
j_call: TRBJ1-1
v_call: TRBV7-9
cdr3_nt: TGTGCCAGCAGCTTCCGGGACAGAATCCGATTT
cdr3_aa: CASSFRDRIRF

clone_size: .
d_call: .
j_call: TRBJ2-6
v_call: TRBV28
cdr3_nt: TGTGCCAGCAGCCCCGCGGGGCTAGAAGCTGGGGCCAACGTCCTGACTTTC
cdr3_aa: CASSPAGLEAGANVLTF

clone_size: .
d_call: .
j_call: TRBJ2-7
v_call: TRBV6-6
cdr3_nt: TGTGCCAGCAGTTACTCGCGGGGCGGTAGTTACGAGCAGTACTTC
cdr3_aa: CASSYSRGGSYEQYF

clone_size: .
d_call: TRBD1
j_call: TRBJ1-2
v_call: TRBV28
cdr3_nt: TGTGCCAGCAGTTTAGTCCCGGGACAGGGATTGAATGGCTACACCTTC
cdr3_aa: CASSLVPGQGLNGYTF

clone_size: once
d_call: TRBD2
j_call: TRBJ2-2
v_call: TRBV19
cdr3_nt: TGTGCCAGTAGTATTAGAGGGACTACCGACATCGGGGAGCTGTTTTTT
cdr3_aa: CASSIRGTTDIGELFF

clone_size: .
d_call: TRBD1
j_call: TRBJ2-7
v_call: TRBV9
cdr3_nt: TGTGCCAGCAGTGAAGGACAGGGTAGTTACGAGCAGTACTTC
cdr3_aa: CASSEGQGSYEQYF

clone_size: .
d_call: .
j_call: TRBJ2-7
v_call: TRBV6-5
cdr3_nt: TGTGCCAGCAGTTACTCGATAGATTACGAGCAGTACTTC
cdr3_aa: CASSYSIDYEQYF

clone_size: .
d_call: .
j_call: TRBJ1-1
v_call: TRBV13
cdr3_nt: TGTGCCAGCAGGATGGCGGGGGGCGGCACTGAAGCTTTCTTT
cdr3_aa: CASRMAGGGTEAFF

clone_size: few
d_call: .
j_call: TRBJ2-6
v_call: TRBV5-6
cdr3_nt: TGTGCCAGCAGCTTGGTTGCGCTCTCTGGGGCCAACGTCCTGACTTTC
cdr3_aa: CASSLVALSGANVLTF

clone_size: .
d_call: .
j_call: TRBJ2-5
v_call: TRBV7-2
cdr3_nt: TGTGCCAGCAACTACGGGACGTATGCGGGGAAAGAGACCCAGTACTTC
cdr3_aa: CASNYGTYAGKETQYF

clone_size: .
d_call: .
j_call: TRBJ1-2
v_call: TRBV5-6
cdr3_nt: TGTGCCAGCAGCTTGACAACTAACTATGGCTACACCTTC
cdr3_aa: CASSLTTNYGYTF

clone_size: .
d_call: .
j_call: TRBJ2-7
v_call: TRBV9
cdr3_nt: TGTGCCAGCAGCGTAGTCCCGAGCTCCTACGAGCAGTACTTC
cdr3_aa: CASSVVPSSYEQYF

clone_size: .
d_call: .
j_call: TRBJ2-7
v_call: TRBV5-1
cdr3_nt: TGCGCCAGCAGCTTGTCAGGGGCCTACGAGCAGTACTTC
cdr3_aa: CASSLSGAYEQYF

clone_size: .
d_call: TRBD2
j_call: TRBJ2-3
v_call: TRBV19
cdr3_nt: TGTGCCAGTAGTATAATAGCGGGAACCCCAGGGGATACGCAGTATTTT
cdr3_aa: CASSIIAGTPGDTQYF

clone_size: once
d_call: TRBD2
j_call: TRBJ2-1
v_call: TRBV18
cdr3_nt: TGTGCCAGCTCACCACCTACTAGCGGGTTAACCTACAATGAGCAGTTCTTC
cdr3_aa: CASSPPTSGLTYNEQFF

clone_size: .
d_call: .
j_call: TRBJ2-1
v_call: TRBV5-1
cdr3_nt: TGCGCCAGCAGCTTGGTGGCTGAATCCTACAATGAGCAGTTCTTC
cdr3_aa: CASSLVAESYNEQFF

clone_size: .
d_call: TRBD2
j_call: TRBJ2-1
v_call: TRBV5-1
cdr3_nt: TGCGCCAGCAGCTCGACTAGCGGATCTTACAATGAGCAGTTCTTC
cdr3_aa: CASSSTSGSYNEQFF

clone_size: .
d_call: TRBD2
j_call: TRBJ2-7
v_call: TRBV6-5
cdr3_nt: TGTGCCAGCAGTCCACTAGCGTCCCACTACGAGCAGTACTTC
cdr3_aa: CASSPLASHYEQYF

clone_size: .
d_call: TRBD2
j_call: TRBJ2-1
v_call: TRBV7-7
cdr3_nt: TGTGCCAGCAGCGCCAGACTAGCGGAGACCTACAATGAGCAGTTCTTC
cdr3_aa: CASSARLAETYNEQFF

clone_size: .
d_call: .
j_call: TRBJ2-3
v_call: TRBV10-3
cdr3_nt: TGTGCCATCGGGAGGACCTCGGAGAACACAGATACGCAGTATTTT
cdr3_aa: CAIGRTSENTDTQYF

clone_size: .
d_call: .
j_call: TRBJ1-1
v_call: TRBV29-1
cdr3_nt: TGCAGCGTCTCAACAGGGCTGAACACTGAAGCTTTCTTT
cdr3_aa: CSVSTGLNTEAFF